The 15 T cell receptor beta chains given below trace back to one sample, sequenced in a study of brain T cells in children with intractable seizures. The time point denotes: blood from clinic visit 5 months post-surgery; TSC patient then seizure free. The data were produced by immunoSEQ multiplex PCR, yet TCRdb's version contains in-frame clones alone and is incomplete. The table has 300,000 to 400,000 clones, approximately 93% seen once; the top ten hold 5.7%. This material consisted of peripheral blood, taken less than 6 months after surgery. All receptors come from a boy in the first two years of life with tuberous sclerosis and intractable seizures.

The chain joins TRBV11-3 to TRBJ2-1; D is uncertain. The V end lost 1 base, the J end lost 3 bases, and 4 bases lay between the germline ends. The CDR3 contains 13 residues. Per germline, CDR1 SGHNT and CDR2 YENEEA. The DNA for the CDR3 is TGTGCCAGCAGCTTAGCGCGCTACAATGAGCAGTTCTTC. The encoded protein is CASSLARYNEQFF.

The J gene is TRBJ1-6, the V gene TRBV5-1, with D perhaps matching TRBD1 (5 bases). Per germline, CDR1 SGHRS and CDR2 YFSETQ. CDR3 length equals 17 residues. Trimming removed 4 bases at V and 5 bases at J, with 19 bases between. CDR3 sequence reads: CASSPGGSGRHNSPLHF. DNA of the CDR3: TGCGCCAGCAGCCCGGGGGGGTCAGGCAGGCATAATTCACCCCTCCACTTT. Filled out from reference TRBV5-1 and TRBJ1-6, the complete variable domain reads KAGVTQTPRYLIKTRGQQVTLSCSPISGHRSVSWYQQTPGQGLQFLFEYFSETQRNKGNFPGRFSGRQFSNSRSEMNVSTLELGDSALYLCASSPGGSGRHNSPLHFGNGTRLTVT.

This chain connects TRBV20-1 to TRBJ1-1, with D possibly matching TRBD1 (5 bases). The ends were cut back, 3 bases at V and 0 bases at J, with 11 bases in the middle. The CDR3 extends over 14 amino acids. CDR1 is DFQATT, CDR2 SNEGSKA, per germline (reference sequence). CDR3 DNA sequence: TGCAGTGCTAGTAGGGGAGTGATGAACACTGAAGCTTTCTTT. Its protein product is CSASRGVMNTEAFF.

V is TRBV11-2 and J is TRBJ1-1; D is uncertain. Trimming shortened V by 4 bases and J by 4 bases, and 13 bases separated the two germline ends. The CDR3 runs 14 residues. Germline lookup yields CDR1 SGHAT and CDR2 FQNNGV. CDR3 sequence: CASSSPKGGTEAFF. The CDR3 region has the DNA TGTGCCAGCAGCTCCCCCAAGGGAGGCACTGAAGCTTTCTTT.

This sequence joins TRBV5-1 and TRBJ2-5, with TRBD1 identical over 7 bases. Germline assignment: CDR1 SGHRS and CDR2 YFSETQ. CDR3 length equals 15 residues. Unmatched junction bases numbered 9, after V lost 2 bases and J lost 5 bases. This chain's CDR3 is CASSFGSGGWETQYF. As DNA, the CDR3 is TGCGCCAGCAGCTTTGGGTCAGGGGGTTGGGAGACCCAGTACTTC.

The J gene is TRBJ2-7, the V gene TRBV18, with 9 positions matching TRBD1. The V segment lost 2 bases and the J segment 3 bases; nucleotides outside the gene matches: 2. This CDR3 comprises 14 residues. Germline CDR1 is KGHSH and CDR2 is LQKENI. CDR3 DNA: TGTGCCAGCTCACCATCGGGACAGGGCTACGAGCAGTACTTC. It is translated as CASSPSGQGYEQYF.

The V call is TRBV14, the J call TRBJ1-4; D unresolved. CDR1 is SGHDN and CDR2 is FVKESK in the germline V gene. The CDR3 has 16 residues. Trimming removed 0 bases from V and 0 bases from J, with 8 bases in between. The CDR3 DNA reads as TGTGCCAGCAGCCAAGATAGGACTTCAACTAATGAAAAACTGTTTTTT. Translated, it gives CASSQDRTSTNEKLFF.

This sequence joins TRBV5-1 and TRBJ2-3; 9 nucleotides align to TRBD2. CDR1 is SGHRS, CDR2 YFSETQ, per germline. This CDR3 has 16 residues. Losses at the gene ends were 0 bases for V and 4 bases for J; bases not matched to a gene: 6. CDR3 in amino acids: CASSLAPSGVADTQYF. In DNA, the CDR3 is TGCGCCAGCAGCTTGGCGCCTAGCGGGGTGGCAGATACGCAGTATTTT.

The V call is TRBV2, the J call TRBJ1-1; unclear D gene. The germline V gene has CDR1 SNHLY and CDR2 FYNNEI. With 2 bases removed from V and 3 bases from J, the gap between germline ends came to 4 bases. This CDR3 has 12 residues. The CDR3 region has the DNA TGTGCCAGCAGTGAAATAGACACTGAAGCTTTCTTT. Residues: CASSEIDTEAFF.

The genes are TRBV3-1 (or the pseudogene TRBV3-2) and TRBJ1-5; TRBD1 agrees at 7 bases. The CDR3 extends over 17 amino acids. Unmatched junction bases numbered 11, after V lost 1 base and J lost 5 bases. Germline CDR1 is LGHDT and CDR2 is YNNKEL (reference sequence). In DNA, the CDR3 is TGTGCCAGCAGCCAAGGGATTACAGGGGATTTCGATCAGCCCCAGCATTTT. Encoded protein: CASSQGITGDFDQPQHF.

This sequence joins TRBV30 and TRBJ2-7; D not certain. The CDR3 is 13 amino acids. Trimming left V 3 bases short and J 2 bases short, with 11 bases between. Germline-derived CDR1 and CDR2 are GTSNPN and SVGIG (reference sequence). The CDR3 loop is CAWRGPPTYEQYF. DNA of the CDR3: TGTGCCTGGAGAGGGCCCCCCACCTACGAGCAGTACTTC.

The CDR3, as DNA: TGTGCCAGCAGTTTGACAGGGACCTACAATGAGCAGTTCTTC. As protein: CASSLTGTYNEQFF. The rearrangement uses TRBV7-3 and TRBJ2-1, with 7 positions matching TRBD1. The length of the CDR3 is 14 residues. The V gene end was trimmed by 6 bases and the J gene end by 2 bases; junction bases not matched to a gene: 4. CDR1 SGHTA and CDR2 FQGTGA come from the germline V gene.

Note on this clone: The same CDR3 can be traced to other DNA sequences in this sample. This chain links TRBV7-9 with TRBJ2-7; D is ambiguous. Trimming shortened V by 3 bases and J by 0 bases, and 9 bases separated the two germline ends. This CDR3 is 14 amino acids long. Germline assignment: CDR1 SEHNR and CDR2 FQNEAQ (reference sequence). Written as DNA, the CDR3 is TGTGCCAGCAGCTTGGACCGAAGCTCCTACGAGCAGTACTTC. This codes for CASSLDRSSYEQYF. The entire variable domain, with the rest obtained from reference TRBV7-9 and TRBJ2-7, is as follows: DTGVSQNPRHKITKRGQNVTFRCDPISEHNRLYWYRQTLGQGPEFLTYFQNEAQLEKSRLLSDRFSAERPKGSFSTLEIQRTEQGDSAMYLCASSLDRSSYEQYFGPGTRLTVT.

This clone showed up just once. The V gene is TRBV28, the J gene TRBJ2-7; D may be TRBD2 (6 bases). Germline values: CDR1 MDHEN, CDR2 SYDVKM. The CDR3 loop spans 20 amino acids. V lost 5 bases and J 3 bases, leaving 32 bases between the germline ends. Here the CDR3 DNA reads TGTGCCAGCAGTCTAGGACTATTTGGGAAAATCTCAGAGTCAGACTACGAGCAGTACTTC. Amino acid sequence: CASSLGLFGKISESDYEQYF. The full variable domain, in which reference TRBV28 and TRBJ2-7 provide the parts outside the CDR3, is DVKVTQSSRYLVKRTGEKVFLECVQDMDHENMFWYRQDPGLGLRLIYFSYDVKMKEKGDIPEGYSVSREKKERFSLILESASTNQTSMYLCASSLGLFGKISESDYEQYFGPGTRLTVT.

This clone was found once. This chain joins TRBV4-2 and TRBJ1-2, with D uncertain. Germline assignment: CDR1 LGHNA and CDR2 YNFKEQ. V lost 0 bases, J lost 8 bases, and 13 bases lay in between. The CDR3 runs 14 residues. CDR3 in amino acids: CASSQEESRWGYTF. The CDR3 nucleotides read TGTGCCAGCAGCCAAGAAGAGTCTCGGTGGGGCTACACCTTC.